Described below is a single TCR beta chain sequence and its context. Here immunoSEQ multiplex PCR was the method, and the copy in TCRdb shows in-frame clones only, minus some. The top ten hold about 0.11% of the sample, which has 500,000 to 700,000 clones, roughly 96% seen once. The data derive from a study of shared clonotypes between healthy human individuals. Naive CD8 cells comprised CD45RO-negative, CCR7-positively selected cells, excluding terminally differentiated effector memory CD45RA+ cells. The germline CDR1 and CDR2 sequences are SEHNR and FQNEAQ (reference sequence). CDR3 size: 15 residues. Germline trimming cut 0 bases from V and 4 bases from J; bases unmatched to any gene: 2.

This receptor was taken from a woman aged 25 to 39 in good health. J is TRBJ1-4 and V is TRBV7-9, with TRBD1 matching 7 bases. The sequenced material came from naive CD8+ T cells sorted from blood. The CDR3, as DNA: TGTGCCAGCAGCTTAGCGGGGACAGTTAATGAAAAACTGTTTTTT. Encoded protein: CASSLAGTVNEKLFF. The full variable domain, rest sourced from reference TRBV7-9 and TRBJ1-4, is DTGVSQNPRHKITKRGQNVTFRCDPISEHNRLYWYRQTLGQGPEFLTYFQNEAQLEKSRLLSDRFSAERPKGSFSTLEIQRTEQGDSAMYLCASSLAGTVNEKLFFGSGTQLSVL.